A single sample is the source of the 24 T cell receptor beta chains below, sequenced in a study of blood T cells in healthy people across ages. Using a J-beta primer mix together with a sample-barcoded 5' primer, a second PCR was run for roughly 6 to 12 cycles. Via MiXCR, TCRdb re-called the 5' RACE reads, giving one row per CDR3 protein. Of about 1.8 million distinct CDR3 sequences listed, roughly 49% were seen once; the top ten hold over 2%. Sequencing was carried out using blood. These TCRs come from a woman between 40 and 50 years old in good health.

The chain links TRBV25-1 to TRBJ2-4, with D unresolved. The DNA end is a closer match to TRBJ2-7, so the J assignment may be wrong. Looked up from germline, CDR1 is MGHDK and CDR2 is SYGVNS. The CDR3 length is 15 residues. As DNA, the CDR3 is TGTGCCAGCGGAAAAAGTTCCCCCTTGGACTACGAGCAGTACTTC. It yields the protein CASGKSSPLDYEQYF.

The chain combines TRBV29-1 with TRBJ2-4; tentatively, D is TRBD1 (6 bases). Germline CDR1 reads SQVTM; CDR2 reads ANQGSEA. The CDR3 loop spans 15 amino acids. V shed 6 bases and J shed 0 bases, with 15 bases lying between them. The CDR3 region is CSVAYRALAKNIQYF. The CDR3 DNA reads TGCAGCGTGGCTTACAGGGCACTAGCCAAAAACATTCAGTACTTC.

The chain uses TRBV6-5 and TRBJ2-4, with 8 bases aligning to TRBD1. CDR3 length equals 15 residues. CDR1 MNHEY and CDR2 SVGAGI come from the germline V gene. V gave up 6 bases and J gave up 3 bases; unmatched junction bases: 7. The CDR3 is CASSQSTGVKNIQYF. The DNA of the CDR3 is TGTGCCAGCAGCCAGTCGACAGGGGTCAAAAACATTCAGTACTTC.

This clonotype was detected a few times. This sequence joins TRBV5-6 and TRBJ2-5; D might be TRBD1 or TRBD2, each matching 7 bases. Germline V gene sequence: CDR1 SGHDT, CDR2 YYEEEE. The V end was cut by 1 base, the J end by 5 bases, with 12 bases between. This CDR3 spans 14 amino acids. Written as DNA, the CDR3 is TGTGCCAGCAGCTTGCCAGGGGGGGTGGAGACCCAGTACTTC. This encodes CASSLPGGVETQYF.

This clonotype was found a few times. The rearrangement links TRBV4-2 to TRBJ2-3; TRBD2 aligns across 8 bases. The junction had 0 bases not matched to a gene; V was cut back by 1 base and J by 6 bases. Germline CDR1 and CDR2: LGHNA and YNFKEQ. CDR3 size: 13 residues. The CDR3 here is CASSQGTSDTQYF. In DNA, the CDR3 is TGTGCCAGCAGCCAAGGGACTAGCGATACGCAGTATTTT.

There are a few counts of this clonotype. V gene TRBV15 combines with J gene TRBJ2-5; unclear D gene. Trimming stripped 9 bases from V and 0 bases from J, with 11 bases between. This CDR3 has 13 residues. Germline V gene data show CDR1 as LNHNV and CDR2 as YYDKDF (reference sequence). The CDR3 coding sequence is TGTGCCACTGGTCCCCGGTACCAAGAGACCCAGTACTTC. It is translated as CATGPRYQETQYF.

V and J are TRBV6-5 and TRBJ2-3; 12 positions agree with TRBD2. Looked up from germline, CDR1 is MNHEY and CDR2 is SVGAGI. J lost 2 bases, V lost 5 bases, and 5 bases had no gene match. The CDR3 covers 16 residues. As DNA, the CDR3 is TGTGCCAGCAGTCCTCTAGCGGGGGGGTTCACAGATACGCAGTATTTT. Its protein is CASSPLAGGFTDTQYF.

The V gene is TRBV6-1, the J gene TRBJ1-2; D remains ambiguous. Deletions cut 1 base from V and 4 bases from J, with 10 bases between. From germline, CDR1 is MNHNS and CDR2 SASEGT. The CDR3 contains 14 residues. In DNA, the CDR3 is TGTGCCAGCAGTGAAGTTCGAGGGTCCTATGGCTACACCTTC. The encoded protein is CASSEVRGSYGYTF.

This clonotype was observed once. The rearrangement links TRBV29-1 to TRBJ1-2; 7 nucleotides match TRBD1. The V segment lost 7 bases and the J segment 8 bases; nucleotides outside the gene matches: 7. The CDR3 contains 11 residues. Germline V gives CDR1 SQVTM, CDR2 ANQGSEA. CDR3 loop: CSGDREHGYTF. The CDR3 DNA reads TGCAGCGGTGACAGGGAACACGGCTACACCTTC.

V usage is TRBV6-5 and J usage is TRBJ2-3, with 7 positions matching TRBD1. CDR3 length: 16 residues. CDR1 is MNHEY and CDR2 is SVGAGI in the germline V gene. J gave up 5 bases and V 0 bases, and 8 bases lay outside the gene matches. CDR3 DNA sequence: TGTGCCAGCAGTTACTCTAGTCCAGGGGGTGGAGATACGCAGTATTTT. This translates into CASSYSSPGGGDTQYF.

CDR3 protein: CATRGPGRQETQYF. The CDR3 coding sequence is TGTGCCACCAGAGGACCCGGGAGGCAAGAGACCCAGTACTTC. The chain recombines TRBV24-1 with TRBJ2-5, with 7 bases that match TRBD2. Germline lookup yields CDR1 KGHDR and CDR2 SFDVKD. J gave up 2 bases and V 7 bases, and 6 bases lay outside the gene matches. This CDR3 is built from 14 residues.

This chain links TRBV6-1 with TRBJ2-4; 7 bases align to TRBD1. Losses at the gene ends were 6 bases for V and 0 bases for J; bases not matched to a gene: 14. Germline lookup yields CDR1 MNHNS and CDR2 SASEGT. The CDR3 spans 18 residues. Here the CDR3 DNA reads TGTGCCAGCAGGGTGGACAGGATAGAACCTCTAGCCAAAAACATTCAGTACTTC. Amino acid sequence: CASRVDRIEPLAKNIQYF.

In its sample, this clonotype was seen a few times. This chain connects TRBV6-1 to TRBJ1-2, with D unclear. Germline assignment: CDR1 MNHNS and CDR2 SASEGT. The length of the CDR3 is 13 residues. V was cut by 4 bases and J by 4 bases, with 10 bases left in between. The DNA for the CDR3 is TGTGCCAGCAGTGGGACGGTATTCTATGGCTACACCTTC. This translates into CASSGTVFYGYTF.

The gene calls are TRBV4-2 and TRBJ2-5; 7 nucleotides match TRBD1. Germline values: CDR1 LGHNA, CDR2 YNFKEQ. CDR3 length equals 17 residues. V lost 4 bases, J lost 11 bases, and 22 bases stayed unmatched. For the CDR3, the DNA is TGTGCCAGCAGCCCCGATACGGCGACAGGGATAAGGAATGAGCAGTACTTC. Amino acid sequence: CASSPDTATGIRNEQYF.

As concerns this clonotype: A read error may be the cause here, since a much bigger clone is one base away. This chain links TRBV6-4 with TRBJ2-3, with D possibly being TRBD1 or TRBD2 (5 bases each). This CDR3 is 13 amino acids long. Germline V gene data show CDR1 as MRHNA and CDR2 as SNTAGT. In nucleotides, the CDR3 is TGTGCCAGCGGTGACTCCGGGACCAATACGCAGTATTTT. Translation gives CASGDSGTNTQYF.

V usage is TRBV12-3 or TRBV12-4 and J usage is TRBJ2-4; D assignment may be TRBD1 or TRBD2 (5 bases each). The CDR3 sequence is 14 residues long. V shed 6 bases and J shed 2 bases, with 11 bases lying between them. The CDR3 here is CASRTEGPKNIQYF. DNA of the CDR3: TGTGCCAGCAGAACCGAGGGACCCAAAAACATTCAGTACTTC.

V usage is TRBV20-1 and J usage is TRBJ2-7; the match to TRBD2 covers 7 bases. Germline V gene lookup returns CDR1 DFQATT and CDR2 SNEGSKA (reference sequence). CDR3 length: 12 residues. V trimming: 0 bases; J trimming: 10 bases; junction bases outside the gene matches: 6. The DNA for the CDR3 is TGCAGTGCTAGAGATCCGACTAGCACCCAGTACTTC. It is translated as CSARDPTSTQYF.

The J gene is TRBJ1-2, the V gene TRBV18, with 9 bases identical to TRBD1. With 2 bases clipped from V and 7 bases from J, the junction kept 5 bases outside the gene matches. The CDR3 has 14 amino acids. The V gene's germline CDR1 is KGHSH and CDR2 LQKENI. For the CDR3, the DNA is TGTGCCAGCTCACCAAGACAGGGGGTCGGTGGCTACACCTTC. Its protein is CASSPRQGVGGYTF.

The chain uses TRBV6-6 and TRBJ1-6, with D unresolved. CDR3 length equals 16 residues. V was cut by 3 bases and J by 4 bases, with 13 bases left in between. CDR1 is MNHNY and CDR2 is SVGAGI in the germline V gene (reference sequence). Here the CDR3 DNA reads TGTGCCAGCAGTTATGGTCAGGCCCAATATAATTCACCCCTCCACTTT. Translating it yields CASSYGQAQYNSPLHF.

CDR3 DNA sequence: TGCAGTGCTTTCTTGGTAGCGGGGGTCTACACAGATACGCAGTATTTT. Encoded protein: CSAFLVAGVYTDTQYF. V gene TRBV20-1 combines with J gene TRBJ2-3, with 9 bases lining up with TRBD2. V was clipped by 5 bases and J by 2 bases; unmatched bases: 11. Per the germline V gene, CDR1 is DFQATT and CDR2 is SNEGSKA (reference sequence). The CDR3 is made up of 16 amino acids.

This sequence joins TRBV6-2 or TRBV6-3 and TRBJ2-5; D is perhaps TRBD1 or TRBD2 (5 bases each). Judging by the DNA end, TRBJ2-7 fits better; the J call may be wrong. The CDR3 sequence is 14 residues long. CDR1 is MNHEY and CDR2 is SVGEGT in the germline V gene. Here the CDR3 reads CASRRDGTWYEQYF. Written as DNA, the CDR3 is TGTGCCAGCAGGAGGGACGGAACCTGGTACGAGCAGTACTTC.

This clonotype was seen only a few times. The V and J genes are TRBV6-2 or TRBV6-3 and TRBJ2-1; D ambiguous. The CDR3 has 14 amino acids. V was trimmed by 4 bases and J by 4 bases, leaving 11 bases between them. Germline CDR1 and CDR2: MNHEY and SVGEGT. The CDR3 DNA reads TGTGCCAGCAGTTCAGTGGACCGTTACAATGAGCAGTTCTTC. This sequence encodes CASSSVDRYNEQFF.

The genes are TRBV7-8 and TRBJ1-5, with D possibly being TRBD1 (6 bases). The V gene's germline CDR1 is SGHVS and CDR2 FQNEAQ. The CDR3 runs 17 residues. V was clipped by 5 bases and J by 1 base, with 18 bases between them. CDR3 sequence (DNA): TGTGCCAGCAGCCTAGAGGGGGGAGGGAAGAGCAATCAGCCCCAGCATTTT. Translating it yields CASSLEGGGKSNQPQHF.

This clonotype was seen only a few times. The genes are TRBV10-3 and TRBJ2-7, with a weak D call TRBD2 (6 bases). The CDR3 totals 14 residues. V lost 10 bases to trimming and J lost 4 bases, with 20 bases between them. The germline V gene encodes CDR1 ENHRY and CDR2 SYGVKD. CDR3 sequence reads: CATPEGKWTYEQYF. In DNA, the CDR3 is TGTGCCACCCCGGAGGGCAAATGGACGTACGAGCAGTACTTC.